In this sample, the clone carrying this T cell receptor (beta chain) turned up once. The data were produced by immunoSEQ multiplex PCR, yet TCRdb's version contains in-frame clones alone and is incomplete. The table shows 78,000 or so clones, with around 84% occurring only once. These data originate in a study of control samples from healthy donors and cancer patients. This receptor was identified in a man in his fifties or sixties in good health. Sequenced material: blood.

This CDR3 is CASSPRDRDPLSYGYTF. Here the CDR3 DNA reads TGTGCCAGCAGTCCCCGGGACAGGGACCCTCTGAGCTATGGCTACACCTTC. V is TRBV5-8 and J is TRBJ1-2; 9 nucleotides align to TRBD1. This CDR3 comprises 17 residues. V lost 5 bases, J lost 4 bases, and 15 bases stayed unmatched. The V gene's germline CDR1 is SGHTS and CDR2 YDEGEE.